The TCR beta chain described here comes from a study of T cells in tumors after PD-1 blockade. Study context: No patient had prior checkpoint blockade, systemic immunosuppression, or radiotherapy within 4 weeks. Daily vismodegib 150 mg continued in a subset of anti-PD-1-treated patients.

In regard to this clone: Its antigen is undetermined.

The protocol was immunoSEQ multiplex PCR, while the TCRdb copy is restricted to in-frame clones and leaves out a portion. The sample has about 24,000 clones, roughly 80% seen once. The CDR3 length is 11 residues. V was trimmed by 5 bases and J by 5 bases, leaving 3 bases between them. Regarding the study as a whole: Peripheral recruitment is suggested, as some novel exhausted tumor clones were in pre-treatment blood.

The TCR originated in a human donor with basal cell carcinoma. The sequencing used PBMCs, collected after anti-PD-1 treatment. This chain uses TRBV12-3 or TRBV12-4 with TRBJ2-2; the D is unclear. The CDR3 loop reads CASSRTGELFF. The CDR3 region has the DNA TGTGCCAGCAGTCGAACCGGGGAGCTGTTTTTT.